This TCR beta chain comes out of a study of shared clonotypes between healthy human individuals. The CDR3 contains 14 residues. V shed 0 bases and J shed 2 bases, with 7 bases lying between them. Germline loops: CDR1 SGDLS, CDR2 YYNGEE. TCRdb's copy holds only in-frame clones and misses some; the assay was immunoSEQ multiplex PCR. The sample comprises 950,000 to 1,200,000 clones, 60% to 85% of which are singletons, and over 0.8% rests with the top ten. The receptor comes from a man younger than 35 in good health. Some clones in this sample may be carry-over from other donors' samples. This chain joins TRBV9 and TRBJ2-3, with D hard to call. The sample consisted of memory CD4+ T cells from PBMCs. Subset reported: CD45RA-negative fraction. For the CDR3, the DNA is TGTGCCAGCAGCGTAGCTTCGATCACAGATACGCAGTATTTT. Its translation: CASSVASITDTQYF.